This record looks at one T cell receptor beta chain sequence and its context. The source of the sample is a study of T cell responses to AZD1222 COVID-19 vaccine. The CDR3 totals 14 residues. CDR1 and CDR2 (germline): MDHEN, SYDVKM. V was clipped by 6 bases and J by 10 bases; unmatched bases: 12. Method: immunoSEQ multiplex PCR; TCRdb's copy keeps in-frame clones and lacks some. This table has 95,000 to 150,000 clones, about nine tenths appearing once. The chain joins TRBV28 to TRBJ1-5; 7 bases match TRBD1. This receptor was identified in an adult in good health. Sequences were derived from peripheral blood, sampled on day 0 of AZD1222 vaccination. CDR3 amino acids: CASSPPRGSNPQHF. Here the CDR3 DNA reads TGTGCCAGCAGCCCTCCCAGGGGGAGCAATCCCCAGCATTTT.